This T cell receptor beta chain was identified during a study of T cells after yellow fever vaccination. Notes on the study in general: Sorted repertoires could include abundant contaminating clonotypes from bulk cells.

This clonotype showed up just a few times. The ends were cut back, 8 bases at V and 5 bases at J, with 18 bases in the middle. This CDR3 is built from 14 residues. CDR1 and CDR2 (germline): SGHAT, FQNNGV. TCRdb re-derived calls from the 5' RACE reads in MiXCR, one entry per CDR3 protein. The data contain 50,000 to 60,000 distinct CDR3 sequences, around 6.7% of them singletons. Specimen: CD8+ T cells not binding an NS4B(214-222) dextramer, sorted from PBMCs, collected about 41 days after the first yellow fever vaccination. V and J are TRBV11-2 and TRBJ1-1, with TRBD1 as a possible D gene (6 bases). This TCR was sampled from a young man who received the YFV17D yellow fever vaccine. The CDR3 here is CASGPGEGGTEAFF. DNA for the CDR3: TGTGCCAGCGGCCCAGGGGAAGGTGGAACTGAAGCTTTCTTT.